This T cell receptor (beta chain) was profiled in a study of cytomegalovirus exposure and HLA in healthy donors. The J segment lost 0 bases and the V segment lost 2 bases, leaving 9 bases of the junction unmatched. CDR1 is LNHDA and CDR2 is SQIVND in the germline V gene (reference sequence). The CDR3 has 19 amino acids. The PCR was carried out with 60 Vbeta primers and 13 Jbeta primers. The assay was immunoSEQ multiplex PCR, and TCRdb's table has in-frame clones only and misses some. Of 100,000 or so clones in the sample, roughly three quarters were seen once. V and J are TRBV19 and TRBJ2-6; 8 nucleotides agree with TRBD1. The receptor was isolated from a man aged 35-49 years in good health and CMV-seronegative. Sequencing was done on a sample of PBMCs. CDR3 protein: CASSISSWTGSSGANVLTF. The CDR3 region has the DNA TGTGCCAGTAGTATATCTTCGTGGACAGGGAGCTCTGGGGCCAACGTCCTGACTTTC.